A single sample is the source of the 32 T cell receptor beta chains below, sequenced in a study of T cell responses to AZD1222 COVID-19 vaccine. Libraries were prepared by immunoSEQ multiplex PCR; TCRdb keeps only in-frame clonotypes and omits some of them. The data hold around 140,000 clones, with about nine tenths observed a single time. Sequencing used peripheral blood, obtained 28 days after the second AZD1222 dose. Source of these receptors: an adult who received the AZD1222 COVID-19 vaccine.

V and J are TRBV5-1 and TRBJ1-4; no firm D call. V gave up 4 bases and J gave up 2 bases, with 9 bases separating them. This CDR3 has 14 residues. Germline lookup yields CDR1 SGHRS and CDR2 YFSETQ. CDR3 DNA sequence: TGCGCCAGCAGCCCAGGTTGGACTAATGAAAAACTGTTTTTT. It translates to CASSPGWTNEKLFF. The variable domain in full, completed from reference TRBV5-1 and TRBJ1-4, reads KAGVTQTPRYLIKTRGQQVTLSCSPISGHRSVSWYQQTPGQGLQFLFEYFSETQRNKGNFPGRFSGRQFSNSRSEMNVSTLELGDSALYLCASSPGWTNEKLFFGSGTQLSVL.

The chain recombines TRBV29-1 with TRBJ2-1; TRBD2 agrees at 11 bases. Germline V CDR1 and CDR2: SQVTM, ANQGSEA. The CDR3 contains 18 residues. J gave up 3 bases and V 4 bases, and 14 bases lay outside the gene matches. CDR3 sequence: CSVGGGPATSGDYNEQFF. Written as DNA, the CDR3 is TGCAGCGTTGGTGGAGGGCCTGCGACTAGCGGGGACTACAATGAGCAGTTCTTC.

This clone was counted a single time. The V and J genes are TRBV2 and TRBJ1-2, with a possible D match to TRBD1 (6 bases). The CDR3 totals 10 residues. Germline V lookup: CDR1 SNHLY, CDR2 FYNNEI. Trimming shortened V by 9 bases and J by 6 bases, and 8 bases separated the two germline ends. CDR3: CARRTDGYTF. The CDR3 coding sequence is TGTGCCAGGAGGACAGATGGCTACACCTTC.

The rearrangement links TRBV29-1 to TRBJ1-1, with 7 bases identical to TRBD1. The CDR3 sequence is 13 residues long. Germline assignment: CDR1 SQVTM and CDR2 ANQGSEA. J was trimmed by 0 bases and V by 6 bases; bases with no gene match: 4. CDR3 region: CSVGTVLNTEAFF. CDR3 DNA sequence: TGCAGCGTGGGGACAGTTTTGAACACTGAAGCTTTCTTT.

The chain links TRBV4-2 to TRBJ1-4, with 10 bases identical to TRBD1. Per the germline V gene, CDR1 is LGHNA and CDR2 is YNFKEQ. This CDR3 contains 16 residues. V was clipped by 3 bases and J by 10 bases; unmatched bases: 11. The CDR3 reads CASSQGPLTGGAKLFF. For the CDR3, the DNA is TGTGCCAGCAGCCAGGGGCCTTTGACAGGGGGCGCAAAACTGTTTTTT.

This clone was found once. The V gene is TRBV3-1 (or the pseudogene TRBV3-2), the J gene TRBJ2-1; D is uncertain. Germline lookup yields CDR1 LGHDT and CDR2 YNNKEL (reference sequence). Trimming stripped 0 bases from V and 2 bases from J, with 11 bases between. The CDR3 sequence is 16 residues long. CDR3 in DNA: TGTGCCAGCAGCCAAGATGTATCCCCCACCTACAATGAGCAGTTCTTC. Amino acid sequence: CASSQDVSPTYNEQFF.

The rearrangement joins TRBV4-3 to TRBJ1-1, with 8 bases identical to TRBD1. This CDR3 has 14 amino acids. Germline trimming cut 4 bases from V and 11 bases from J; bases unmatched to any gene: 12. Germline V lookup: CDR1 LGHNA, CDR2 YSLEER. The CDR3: CASSRTTGARGAFF. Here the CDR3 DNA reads TGCGCCAGCAGCCGGACGACAGGGGCAAGAGGGGCTTTCTTT.

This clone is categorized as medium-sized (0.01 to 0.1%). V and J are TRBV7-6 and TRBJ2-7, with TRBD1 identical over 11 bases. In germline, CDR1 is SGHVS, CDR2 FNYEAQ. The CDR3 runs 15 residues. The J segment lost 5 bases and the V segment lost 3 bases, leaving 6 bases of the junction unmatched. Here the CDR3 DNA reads TGTGCCAGCAGCTTCCCAGGGACAGGGGGGGACGAGCAGTACTTC. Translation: CASSFPGTGGDEQYF. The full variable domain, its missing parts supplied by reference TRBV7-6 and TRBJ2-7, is GAGVSQSPRYKVTKRGQDVALRCDPISGHVSLYWYRQALGQGPEFLTYFNYEAQQDKSGLPNDRFSAERPEGSISTLTIQRTEQRDSAMYRCASSFPGTGGDEQYFGPGTRLTVT.

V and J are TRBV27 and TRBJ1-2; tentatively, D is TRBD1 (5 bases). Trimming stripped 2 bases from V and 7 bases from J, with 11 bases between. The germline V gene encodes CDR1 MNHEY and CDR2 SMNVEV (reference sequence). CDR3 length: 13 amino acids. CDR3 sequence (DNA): TGTGCCAGCAGTTTAAGCCAGGGCTCTGGCTACACCTTC. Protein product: CASSLSQGSGYTF.

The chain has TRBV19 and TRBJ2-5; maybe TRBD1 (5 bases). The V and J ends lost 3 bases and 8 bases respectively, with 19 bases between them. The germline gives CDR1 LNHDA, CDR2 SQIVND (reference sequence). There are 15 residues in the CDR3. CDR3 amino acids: CASSMGRWGSGTQYF. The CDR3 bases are TGTGCCAGTAGTATGGGGCGTTGGGGTTCTGGAACCCAGTACTTC. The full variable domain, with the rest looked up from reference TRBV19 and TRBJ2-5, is DGGITQSPKYLFRKEGQNVTLSCEQNLNHDAMYWYRQDPGQGLRLIYYSQIVNDFQKGDIAEGYSVSREKKESFPLTVTSAQKNPTAFYLCASSMGRWGSGTQYFGPGTRLLVL.

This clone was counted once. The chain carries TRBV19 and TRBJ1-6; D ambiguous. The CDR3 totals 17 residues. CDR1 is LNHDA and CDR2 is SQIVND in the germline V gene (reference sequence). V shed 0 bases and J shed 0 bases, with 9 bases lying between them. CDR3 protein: CASSIEGSSSYNSPLHF. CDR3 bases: TGTGCCAGTAGTATAGAGGGCAGTAGCTCCTATAATTCACCCCTCCACTTT.

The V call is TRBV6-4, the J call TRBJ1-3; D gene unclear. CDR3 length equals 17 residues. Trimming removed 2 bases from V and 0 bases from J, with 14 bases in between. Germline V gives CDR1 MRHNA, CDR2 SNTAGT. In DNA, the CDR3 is TGTGCCAGCAGTGACCTCCTGGGCACAAGCTCTGGAAACACCATATATTTT. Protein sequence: CASSDLLGTSSGNTIYF.

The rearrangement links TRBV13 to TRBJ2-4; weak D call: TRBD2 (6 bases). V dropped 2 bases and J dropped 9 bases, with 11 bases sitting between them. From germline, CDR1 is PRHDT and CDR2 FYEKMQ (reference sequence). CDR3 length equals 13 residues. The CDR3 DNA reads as TGTGCCAGCAGCTTATCGGGACTCGGCATTCAGTACTTC. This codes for CASSLSGLGIQYF.

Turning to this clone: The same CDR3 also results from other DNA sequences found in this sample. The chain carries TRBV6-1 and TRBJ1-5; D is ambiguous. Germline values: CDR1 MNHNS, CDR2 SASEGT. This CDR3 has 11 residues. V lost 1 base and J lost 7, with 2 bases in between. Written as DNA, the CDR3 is TGTGCCAGCAGTGAAGGCCAGCCCCAGCATTTT. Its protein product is CASSEGQPQHF.

For the CDR3, the DNA is TGTGCCAGTACCTTGGGCACCGGGGAGCTGTTTTTT. It translates to CASTLGTGELFF. The genes are TRBV19 and TRBJ2-2, with D hard to call. Germline V gene sequence: CDR1 LNHDA, CDR2 SQIVND (reference sequence). V lost 7 bases and J lost 4, with 7 bases in between. The CDR3 length is 12 residues.

CDR3 nucleotide sequence: TGTGCCAGCAGGGGGCCCCAGGGGACCCAGTACTTC. Translation: CASRGPQGTQYF. The V call is TRBV5-5, the J call TRBJ2-5; the D gene is possibly TRBD1 (5 bases). The germline V and J ends were trimmed by 5 bases and 7 bases, with 12 bases remaining between them. This CDR3 region has 12 residues. Per germline, CDR1 SGHKS and CDR2 YYEKEE (reference sequence).

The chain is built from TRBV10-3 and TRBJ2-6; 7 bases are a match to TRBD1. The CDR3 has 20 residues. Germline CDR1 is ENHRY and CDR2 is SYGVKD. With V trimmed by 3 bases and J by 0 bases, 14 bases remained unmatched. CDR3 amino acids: CAISDSNAGTEDSGANVLTF. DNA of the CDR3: TGTGCCATCAGTGATTCGAACGCCGGGACAGAGGACTCTGGGGCCAACGTCCTGACTTTC.

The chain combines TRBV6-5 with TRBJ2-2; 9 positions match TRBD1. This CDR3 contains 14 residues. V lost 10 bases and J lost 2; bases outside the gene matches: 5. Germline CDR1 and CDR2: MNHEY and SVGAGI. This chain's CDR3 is CATKGQGNTGELFF. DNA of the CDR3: TGTGCCACCAAGGGACAGGGCAACACCGGGGAGCTGTTTTTT.

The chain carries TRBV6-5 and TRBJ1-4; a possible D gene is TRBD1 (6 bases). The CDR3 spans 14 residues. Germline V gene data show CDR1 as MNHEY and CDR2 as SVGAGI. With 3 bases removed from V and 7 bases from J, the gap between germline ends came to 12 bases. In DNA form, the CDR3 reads TGTGCCAGCAGTTATGGGACACCGGGTGAAAAACTGTTTTTT. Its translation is CASSYGTPGEKLFF.

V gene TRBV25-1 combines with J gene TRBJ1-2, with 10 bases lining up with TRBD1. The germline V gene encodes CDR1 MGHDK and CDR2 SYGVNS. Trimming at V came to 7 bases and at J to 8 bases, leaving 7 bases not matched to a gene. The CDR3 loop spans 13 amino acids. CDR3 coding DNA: TGTGCCAGCACAGCCGGGACAGGGGACGGCTACACCTTC. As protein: CASTAGTGDGYTF.

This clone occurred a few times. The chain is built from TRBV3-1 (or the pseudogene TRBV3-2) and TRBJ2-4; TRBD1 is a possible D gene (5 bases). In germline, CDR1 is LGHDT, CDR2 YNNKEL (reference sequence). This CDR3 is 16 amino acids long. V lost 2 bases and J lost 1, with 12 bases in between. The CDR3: CASSQRGSAAKNIQYF. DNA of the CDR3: TGTGCCAGCAGCCAAAGGGGAAGTGCGGCCAAAAACATTCAGTACTTC.

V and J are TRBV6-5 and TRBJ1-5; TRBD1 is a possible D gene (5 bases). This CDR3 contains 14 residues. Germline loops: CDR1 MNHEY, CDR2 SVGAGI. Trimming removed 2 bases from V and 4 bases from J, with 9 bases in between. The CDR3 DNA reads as TGTGCCAGCAGTTACGGGGACCGTAATCAGCCCCAGCATTTT. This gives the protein CASSYGDRNQPQHF.

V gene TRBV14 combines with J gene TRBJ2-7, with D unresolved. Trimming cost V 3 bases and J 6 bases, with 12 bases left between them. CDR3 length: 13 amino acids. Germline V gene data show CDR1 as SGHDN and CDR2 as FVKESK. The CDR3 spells CASSHSGRGEQYF. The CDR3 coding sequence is TGTGCCAGCAGCCATTCTGGTAGAGGCGAGCAGTACTTC.

CDR3 region: CASSLANSYEQYF. In nucleotides, the CDR3 is TGTGCCAGCAGCTTAGCCAACTCCTACGAGCAGTACTTC. V is TRBV7-9 and J is TRBJ2-7; D uncertain. The CDR3 sequence is 13 residues long. The ends were cut back, 0 bases at V and 0 bases at J, with 3 bases in the middle. CDR1 is SEHNR, CDR2 FQNEAQ, per germline (reference sequence). Full variable domain (outside the CDR3, taken from reference TRBV7-9 and TRBJ2-7): DTGVSQNPRHKITKRGQNVTFRCDPISEHNRLYWYRQTLGQGPEFLTYFQNEAQLEKSRLLSDRFSAERPKGSFSTLEIQRTEQGDSAMYLCASSLANSYEQYFGPGTRLTVT.

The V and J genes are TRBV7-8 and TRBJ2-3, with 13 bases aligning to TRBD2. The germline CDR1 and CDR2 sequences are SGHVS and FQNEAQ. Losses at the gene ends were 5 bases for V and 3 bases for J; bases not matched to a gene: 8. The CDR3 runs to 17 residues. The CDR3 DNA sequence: TGTGCCAGCAGCCTCCAACTAGCGGGAGGGCCTACAGATACGCAGTATTTT. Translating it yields CASSLQLAGGPTDTQYF.

The DNA of the CDR3 is TGTGCCAGTAGTCGCTTGGGCCTAGCGCTCCGCACAGATACGCAGTATTTT. Translating it yields CASSRLGLALRTDTQYF. The rearrangement links TRBV19 to TRBJ2-3; possibly TRBD2 for D (6 bases). V lost 5 bases, J lost 1 base, and 19 bases lay in between. From germline, CDR1 is LNHDA and CDR2 SQIVND (reference sequence). This CDR3 is 17 amino acids long.

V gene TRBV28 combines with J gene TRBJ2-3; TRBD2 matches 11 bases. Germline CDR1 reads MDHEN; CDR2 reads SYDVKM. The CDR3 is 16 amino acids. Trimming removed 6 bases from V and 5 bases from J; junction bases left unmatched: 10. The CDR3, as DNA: TGTGCCAGCAGCCCTCGGACTAGCGGGTGGATAGATACGCAGTATTTT. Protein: CASSPRTSGWIDTQYF.

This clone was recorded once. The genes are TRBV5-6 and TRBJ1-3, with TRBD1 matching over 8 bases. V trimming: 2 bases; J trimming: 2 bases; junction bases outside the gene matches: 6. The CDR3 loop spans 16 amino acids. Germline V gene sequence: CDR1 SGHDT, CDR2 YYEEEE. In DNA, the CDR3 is TGTGCCAGCAGCTTTAGACAGGGGCGCCCTGGAAACACCATATATTTT. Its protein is CASSFRQGRPGNTIYF.

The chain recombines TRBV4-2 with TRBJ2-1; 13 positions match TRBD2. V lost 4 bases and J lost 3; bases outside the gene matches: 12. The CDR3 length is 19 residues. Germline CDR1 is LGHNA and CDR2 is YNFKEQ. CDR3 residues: CASSRITGTSGAYYNEQFF. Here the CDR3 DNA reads TGTGCCAGCAGCCGAATTACCGGGACTAGCGGGGCCTACTACAATGAGCAGTTCTTC.

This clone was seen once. Written as DNA, the CDR3 is TGTGCCAGCAGCTTAGTGGTAAAGAATGAGCAGTTCTTC. Protein sequence: CASSLVVKNEQFF. V is TRBV7-9 and J is TRBJ2-1; D ambiguous. CDR3 length: 13 residues. V lost 1 base and J lost 7, with 8 bases in between. The germline gives CDR1 SEHNR, CDR2 FQNEAQ (reference sequence).

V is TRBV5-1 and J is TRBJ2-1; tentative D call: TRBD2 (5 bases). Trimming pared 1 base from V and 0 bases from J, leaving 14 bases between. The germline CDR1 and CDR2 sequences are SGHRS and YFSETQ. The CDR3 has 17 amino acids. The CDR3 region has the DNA TGCGCCAGCAGCTTGAGCAGCCGACTAAGCTCCTACAATGAGCAGTTCTTC. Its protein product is CASSLSSRLSSYNEQFF.

The CDR3 DNA follows: TGTGCCAGCAGTGAAGCGCTTTGGGATGATGGCTACACCTTC. Its protein product is CASSEALWDDGYTF. The V gene is TRBV2, the J gene TRBJ1-2; D unclear. The CDR3 contains 14 residues. The germline V gene has CDR1 SNHLY and CDR2 FYNNEI. Trimming took 0 bases from V and 6 from J, leaving 11 bases between them.